This T cell receptor (beta chain) was documented in a study of circulating tumor DNA in untreated peripheral T-cell lymphoma (dated by TCRdb to about 2021). About the investigation overall: To follow circulating tumor DNA that carried tumor TCR clonotypes, serum samples were taken at baseline and then repeatedly over the course of treatment. Overall results and qualifications from the work: Tumor-specific clonotypes were found in over 75% of patients, coming from 86% of baseline tissues and around 67% of baseline serum samples. ctDNA persistence did not always predict relapse, since a couple of patients whose ctDNA stayed persistently detectable after therapy remained in remission over roughly nine years of follow-up. Among more than 20 serially sampled patients, approximately 35% cleared ctDNA after two cycles, and detectable ctDNA after therapy showed a trend toward worse survival.

The library was built by means of the immunoSEQ multiplex PCR assay. TCRdb holds this immuneACCESS table with in-frame rearrangements only. Some clones are missing; in checked studies, unresolved V genes explain under half, and the rest has no known cause. The sample table holds approximately 200 clones, of which about four fifths were seen once. In total, the top ten clones hold around 20% of the sample. Germline trimming amounts to 0 bases on V and 8 bases on J, with 5 as the count of junction bases outside the gene matches. The CDR3 runs 15 amino acids, cysteine and phenylalanine included. Just the 45-base CDR3 DNA is kept, in frame starting at base 1. CDR1 SGHRS and CDR2 YFSETQ are derived from the germline V gene. Next-generation sequencing of T-cell receptor sequences was used to monitor peripheral T-cell lymphoma patients receiving frontline treatment on a trial. In the case of this clone: Its antigen is still unknown. The sample holds no much larger clone one base away, and base qualities are not on file.

The sample consisted of cell-free DNA from blood serum. This TCR was recovered from a human donor with peripheral T-cell lymphoma. The chain joins TRBV5-1 to TRBJ2-1, and TRBD2 matches 10 of the central bases. The DNA reads as follows: TGCGCCAGCAGCTTGGAAGCGGGGGGGCTCGATGAGCAGTTCTTC. This encodes CASSLEAGGLDEQFF. This CDR3, with the reference TRBV5-1 and TRBJ2-1 proteins standing in past its ends, gives the full variable domain KAGVTQTPRYLIKTRGQQVTLSCSPISGHRSVSWYQQTPGQGLQFLFEYFSETQRNKGNFPGRFSGRQFSNSRSEMNVSTLELGDSALYLCASSLEAGGLDEQFFGPGTRLTVL.